This passage covers 17 T cell receptor beta chains from one sample sequenced in a study of graft-versus-host responses after intestinal transplantation. These TCRs are of unknown antigen specificity. Some clones are missing from TCRdb's copy, which holds only in-frame ones; the method was immunoSEQ multiplex PCR. Altogether fewer than 130,000 clones are present, 93% being singletons, with the ten largest covering 0.4% to 0.65%. The sequences come from unstimulated CD8+ T cells sorted from spleen or lymph node cells, collected before intestinal transplant. These receptors all stem from a human donor who received an intestinal transplant.

The chain has TRBV4-1 and TRBJ1-4; maybe TRBD1 (6 bases). The CDR3 length is 17 residues. V was clipped by 9 bases and J by 5 bases, with 25 bases between them. The germline V gene has CDR1 MGHRA and CDR2 YSYEKL. The DNA for the CDR3 is TGCGCCAGTACTCTTGGGGGCCCGAATCTACTGAATGAAAAACTGTTTTTT. Protein sequence: CASTLGGPNLLNEKLFF.

The rearrangement joins TRBV11-3 to TRBJ2-3; possible D gene TRBD2, 5 bases. Germline CDR1 SGHNT, CDR2 YENEEA. The CDR3 length is 15 residues. V was cut by 5 bases and J by 1 base, with 13 bases left in between. The CDR3 nucleotides read TGTGCCAGCAGCCAAGGTGTGCGGGGCACAGATACGCAGTATTTT. The encoded protein is CASSQGVRGTDTQYF.

This chain links TRBV6-5 with TRBJ1-2; no clear D. V dropped 0 bases and J dropped 6 bases, with 11 bases sitting between them. In germline, CDR1 is MNHEY, CDR2 SVGAGI. This CDR3 contains 14 residues. The CDR3, as DNA: TGTGCCAGCAGTTACTCGTGGCAGGTCAATGGCTACACCTTC. It yields the protein CASSYSWQVNGYTF.

This clone turned up a few times. The J gene is TRBJ2-6, the V gene TRBV6-5; D ambiguous. The CDR3 runs to 14 residues. V gave up 0 bases and J gave up 3 bases, with 3 bases separating them. The germline V gene has CDR1 MNHEY and CDR2 SVGAGI. The chain's CDR3 is CASSYSSGANVLTF. The CDR3 DNA sequence: TGTGCCAGCAGTTACTCGAGTGGGGCCAACGTCCTGACTTTC.

The V gene is TRBV13, the J gene TRBJ2-7; 8 bases are a match to TRBD1. The CDR3 has 14 residues. Germline CDR1 and CDR2: PRHDT and FYEKMQ (reference sequence). J lost 5 bases, V lost 3 bases, and 6 bases had no gene match. The chain's CDR3 is CASSLGRGRDEQYF. CDR3 DNA sequence: TGTGCCAGCAGCTTGGGCAGGGGGCGAGACGAGCAGTACTTC.

This chain joins TRBV6-5 and TRBJ1-3; no clear D gene. Trimming took 0 bases from V and 1 from J, leaving 1 base between them. Germline V lookup: CDR1 MNHEY, CDR2 SVGAGI. The CDR3 sequence is 13 residues long. The CDR3 spells CASSYSSGNTIYF. CDR3 in DNA: TGTGCCAGCAGTTACTCGTCTGGAAACACCATATATTTT.

This chain uses TRBV7-2 with TRBJ2-1; D perhaps matches TRBD2 (6 bases). The CDR3 loop spans 18 amino acids. CDR1 and CDR2 from the germline V gene are SGHTA and FQGNSA. V was shortened by 4 bases and J by 0 bases, with 19 bases between the two germline ends. The CDR3 region is CASSYPLLAPSSYNEQFF. The DNA of the CDR3 is TGTGCCAGCAGCTACCCCCTACTAGCCCCGAGCTCCTACAATGAGCAGTTCTTC.

The CDR3 nucleotides read TGTGCCAGCAGCCAGGGCCAGCATTTT. Amino acids: CASSQGQHF. This chain joins TRBV5-4 and TRBJ1-5; TRBD1 is a possible D gene (5 bases). The ends were cut back, 4 bases at V and 12 bases at J, with 5 bases in the middle. The CDR3 consists of 9 residues. Looked up from germline, CDR1 is SGHNT and CDR2 is YYREEE (reference sequence).

The chain joins TRBV7-9 to TRBJ1-5; D ambiguous. This CDR3 has 15 amino acids. Deletions cut 5 bases from V and 0 bases from J, with 11 bases between. Germline values: CDR1 SEHNR, CDR2 FQNEAQ (reference sequence). In nucleotides, the CDR3 is TGTGCCAGCAGCGGCCCGGATTCTAGCAATCAGCCCCAGCATTTT. Its translation is CASSGPDSSNQPQHF.

The rearrangement uses TRBV27 and TRBJ1-1, with TRBD1 matching 8 bases. Losses at the gene ends were 3 bases for V and 4 bases for J; bases not matched to a gene: 7. CDR3 length equals 15 residues. Germline V gene lookup returns CDR1 MNHEY and CDR2 SMNVEV (reference sequence). CDR3 sequence (DNA): TGTGCCAGCAGTTTCAGGGCAGGGGGCGTCACTGAAGCTTTCTTT. Protein product: CASSFRAGGVTEAFF.

The rearrangement joins TRBV28 to TRBJ2-7; 9 bases fit TRBD2. Germline V gene data show CDR1 as MDHEN and CDR2 as SYDVKM. V was clipped by 6 bases and J by 2 bases; unmatched bases: 8. The CDR3 totals 15 residues. The DNA of the CDR3 is TGTGCCAGCAGAGGGGCTAGCGGGAATCCCTACGAGCAGTACTTC. This sequence encodes CASRGASGNPYEQYF.

The rearrangement joins TRBV19 to TRBJ2-7, with a possible D match to TRBD2 (6 bases). The CDR3 is 17 residues long. V dropped 4 bases and J dropped 3 bases, with 22 bases sitting between them. In germline, CDR1 is LNHDA, CDR2 SQIVND (reference sequence). The CDR3 sequence: CASSTTLLRRALYEQYF. For the CDR3, the DNA is TGTGCCAGTAGTACAACCCTCCTACGGAGGGCCCTCTACGAGCAGTACTTC.

This sequence joins TRBV19 and TRBJ2-1; 9 bases align to TRBD2. Per the germline V gene, CDR1 is LNHDA and CDR2 is SQIVND (reference sequence). The V and J ends lost 3 bases and 0 bases, in that order; junction bases with no gene match: 3. The CDR3 length is 16 residues. Here the CDR3 DNA reads TGTGCCAGTAGTATCCTAGCGGGAAGCTCCTACAATGAGCAGTTCTTC. Residues: CASSILAGSSYNEQFF.

The DNA of the CDR3 is TGTGCCAGCAGTGCAGGGGTCACTGAAGCTTTCTTT. Its protein is CASSAGVTEAFF. This chain links TRBV2 with TRBJ1-1, with D perhaps matching TRBD1 (6 bases). The CDR3 is 12 residues long. The germline V and J ends were trimmed by 4 bases and 4 bases, with 7 bases remaining between them. Germline V gene data show CDR1 as SNHLY and CDR2 as FYNNEI.

This clone was detected once. V gene TRBV29-1 combines with J gene TRBJ2-3, with 10 bases aligning to TRBD2. The CDR3 sequence is 13 residues long. V trimming: 7 bases; J trimming: 5 bases; junction bases outside the gene matches: 6. CDR1 and CDR2 from the germline V gene are SQVTM and ANQGSEA. The CDR3 loop reads CSAVAGGLDTQYF. The CDR3, as DNA: TGCAGCGCGGTAGCGGGAGGTCTAGATACGCAGTATTTT.

V and J are TRBV5-1 and TRBJ2-1, with D perhaps being TRBD1 or TRBD2 (5 bases each). There are 17 residues in the CDR3. Germline assignment: CDR1 SGHRS and CDR2 YFSETQ. Trimming removed 3 bases at V and 8 bases at J, with 24 bases between. The CDR3 here is CASSYWAGARMVDEQFF. The CDR3 region has the DNA TGCGCCAGCAGCTATTGGGCCGGGGCCCGAATGGTCGATGAGCAGTTCTTC. The variable domain in full, with the rest retrieved from reference TRBV5-1 and TRBJ2-1, is KAGVTQTPRYLIKTRGQQVTLSCSPISGHRSVSWYQQTPGQGLQFLFEYFSETQRNKGNFPGRFSGRQFSNSRSEMNVSTLELGDSALYLCASSYWAGARMVDEQFFGPGTRLTVL.

The genes are TRBV9 and TRBJ2-1; D is perhaps TRBD1 (5 bases). CDR1 SGDLS and CDR2 YYNGEE come from the germline V gene. The CDR3 has 13 residues. Trimming removed 4 bases from V and 6 bases from J, with 11 bases in between. The CDR3 DNA is TGTGCCAGCAGCCCCCGCAGGGCCAATGAGCAGTTCTTC. It translates to CASSPRRANEQFF.